The TCR beta chain under discussion was sequenced for a study of neurological immune-mediated disorders. Study conclusions and caveats: Patients with HTLV-1-associated myelopathy had the highest level of TCR clonal expansion, whereas patients with multiple sclerosis had the lowest level, falling beneath the level found in healthy controls. TCR-beta repertoires seemed private in all groups, with no expanded CDR3 amino acid sequences shared.

With 10-nucleotide random UMIs, 5'RACE was used to make the cDNA. TCRdb re-called the 5' RACE reads with MiXCR, one entry per CDR3 protein. The sample holds more than 100,000 distinct CDR3 sequences; 9.5% to 14% are singletons and the top ten take approximately 3.1%. The CDR3 has 15 residues. Germline assignment: CDR1 LNHNV and CDR2 YYDKDF (reference sequence). Time point noted: longitudinal time-point 3. From 2 million PBMCs stored at -80 C, the unsorted libraries were generated. In this sample, this clonotype turned up many times. The antigen remains unidentified. At one end the junction does not follow the germline gene, possibly because of a read error.

This TCR was sampled from a female donor with HTLV-1-associated myelopathy (HAM/TSP). The chain uses TRBV15 and TRBJ2-7, with D possibly matching TRBD2 (6 bases). Sequencing was done on a sample of PBMCs. The CDR3 DNA follows: TGTGCTACCAGCAGAGGCGGGGAGGCAGGTGGCGAGCAGTACTTC. It codes for CATSRGGEAGGEQYF.